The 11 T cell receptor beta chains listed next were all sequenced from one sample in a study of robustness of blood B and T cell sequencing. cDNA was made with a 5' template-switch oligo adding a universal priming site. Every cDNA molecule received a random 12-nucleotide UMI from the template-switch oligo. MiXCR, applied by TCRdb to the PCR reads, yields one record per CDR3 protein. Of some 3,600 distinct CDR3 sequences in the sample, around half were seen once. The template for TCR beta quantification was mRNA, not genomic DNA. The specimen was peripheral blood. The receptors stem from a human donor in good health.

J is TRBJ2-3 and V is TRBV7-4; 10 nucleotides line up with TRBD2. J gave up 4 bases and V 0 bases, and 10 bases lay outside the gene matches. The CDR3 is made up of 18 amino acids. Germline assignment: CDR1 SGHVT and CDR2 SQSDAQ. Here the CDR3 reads CASSLAPFSGGSADTQYF. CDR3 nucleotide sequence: TGTGCCAGCAGCTTAGCGCCGTTTAGCGGGGGGTCTGCAGATACGCAGTATTTT.

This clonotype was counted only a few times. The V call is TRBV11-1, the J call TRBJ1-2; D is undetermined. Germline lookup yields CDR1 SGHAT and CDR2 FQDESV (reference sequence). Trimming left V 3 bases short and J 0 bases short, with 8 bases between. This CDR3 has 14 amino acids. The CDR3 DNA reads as TGTGCCAGCAGCTTCCAGACATCTAACTATGGCTACACCTTC. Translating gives CASSFQTSNYGYTF.

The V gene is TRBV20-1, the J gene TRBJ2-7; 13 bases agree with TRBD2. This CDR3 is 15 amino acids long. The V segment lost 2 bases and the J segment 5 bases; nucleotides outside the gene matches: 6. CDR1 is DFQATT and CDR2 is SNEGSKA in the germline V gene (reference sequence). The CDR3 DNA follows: TGCAGTGCTAGAAGCGTGGGACTAGCGGGACACGAGCAGTACTTC. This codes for CSARSVGLAGHEQYF.

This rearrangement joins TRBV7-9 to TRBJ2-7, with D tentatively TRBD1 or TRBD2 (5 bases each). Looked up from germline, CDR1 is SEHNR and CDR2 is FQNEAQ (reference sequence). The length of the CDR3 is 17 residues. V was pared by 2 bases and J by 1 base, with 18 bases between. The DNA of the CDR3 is TGTGCCAGCAGCTTATACCTCGGGGCAGTGGAGTCCTACGAGCAGTACTTC. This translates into CASSLYLGAVESYEQYF. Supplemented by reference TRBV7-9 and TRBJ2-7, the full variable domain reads DTGVSQNPRHKITKRGQNVTFRCDPISEHNRLYWYRQTLGQGPEFLTYFQNEAQLEKSRLLSDRFSAERPKGSFSTLEIQRTEQGDSAMYLCASSLYLGAVESYEQYFGPGTRLTVT.

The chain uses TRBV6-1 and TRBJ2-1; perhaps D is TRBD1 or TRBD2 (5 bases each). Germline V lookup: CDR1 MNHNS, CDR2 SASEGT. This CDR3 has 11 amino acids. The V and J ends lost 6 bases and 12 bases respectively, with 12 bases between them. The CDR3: CASRSRGVQFF. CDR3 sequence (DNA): TGTGCCAGCAGGTCGAGGGGAGTGCAGTTCTTC.

CDR3 DNA sequence: TGTGCCAGCAGCCTGTGGACAGTTAGTAGCAATCAGCCCCAGCATTTT. This sequence encodes CASSLWTVSSNQPQHF. The V call is TRBV5-6, the J call TRBJ1-5; tentatively, D is TRBD1 (6 bases). The CDR3 is 16 residues long. Germline CDR1 is SGHDT and CDR2 is YYEEEE. The V and J ends lost 4 bases and 0 bases respectively, with 14 bases between them. The whole variable domain, filled in from reference TRBV5-6 and TRBJ1-5, reads DAGVTQSPTHLIKTRGQQVTLRCSPKSGHDTVSWYQQALGQGPQFIFQYYEEEERQRGNFPDRFSGHQFPNYSSELNVNALLLGDSALYLCASSLWTVSSNQPQHFGDGTRLSIL.

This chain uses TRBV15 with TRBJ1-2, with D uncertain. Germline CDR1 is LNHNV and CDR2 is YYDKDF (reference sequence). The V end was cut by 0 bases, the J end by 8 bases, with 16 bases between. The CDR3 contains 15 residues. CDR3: CATSRDKAVLGGYTF. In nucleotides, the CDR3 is TGTGCCACCAGCAGAGATAAGGCAGTACTCGGCGGCTACACCTTC.

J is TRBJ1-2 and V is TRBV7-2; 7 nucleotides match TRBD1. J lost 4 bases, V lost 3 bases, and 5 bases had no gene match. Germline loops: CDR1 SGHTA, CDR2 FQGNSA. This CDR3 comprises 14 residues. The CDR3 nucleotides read TGTGCCAGCAGCTTCGGGACAGATGTCTATGGCTACACCTTC. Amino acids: CASSFGTDVYGYTF. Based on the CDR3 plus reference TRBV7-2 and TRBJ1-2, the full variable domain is GAGVSQSPSNKVTEKGKDVELRCDPISGHTALYWYRQSLGQGLEFLIYFQGNSAPDKSGLPSDRFSAERTGGSVSTLTIQRTQQEDSAVYLCASSFGTDVYGYTFGSGTRLTVV.

This chain's CDR3 is CAISEWRDRPREQYF. DNA of the CDR3: TGTGCCATCAGTGAATGGAGAGACAGGCCTCGCGAGCAGTACTTC. The V gene is TRBV10-3, the J gene TRBJ2-7; perhaps TRBD1 as D (6 bases). V was clipped by 3 bases and J by 6 bases, with 18 bases between them. The CDR3 is made up of 15 amino acids. Per the germline V gene, CDR1 is ENHRY and CDR2 is SYGVKD.

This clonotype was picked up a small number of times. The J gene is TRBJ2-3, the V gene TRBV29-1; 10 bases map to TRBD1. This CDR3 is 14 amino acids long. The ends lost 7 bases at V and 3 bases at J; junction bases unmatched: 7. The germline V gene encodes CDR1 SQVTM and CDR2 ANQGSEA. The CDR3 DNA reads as TGCAGCGCACGGGGACAGGGGTTGACAGATACGCAGTATTTT. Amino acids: CSARGQGLTDTQYF.

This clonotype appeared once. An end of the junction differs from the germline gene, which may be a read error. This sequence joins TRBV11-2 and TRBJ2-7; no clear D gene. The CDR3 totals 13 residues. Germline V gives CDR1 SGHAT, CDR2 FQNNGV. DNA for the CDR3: TGTGCCAGAAGCTTAGATCCCTTAAACGCGCAGTACTTC. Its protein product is CARSLDPLNAQYF.